The 30 T cell receptor beta chains below were found in one sample sequenced in a study of beta chain features in type 1 diabetes. Since all of the isolated RNA was reverse transcribed, expressed TCRB transcripts were what got sequenced. Sequencing used immunoSEQ multiplex PCR; TCRdb keeps in-frame clones, though not all of them. The profile shows 810,000 or so clones, roughly 16% of them singletons. The sequencing input was naive CD4+ T cells from blood. These TCRs come from a woman aged 18-29 years in good health.

This clone was found a few times. The chain is built from TRBV7-2 and TRBJ1-2, with a possible D match to TRBD1 (5 bases). CDR1 and CDR2 (germline): SGHTA, FQGNSA. V was cut by 1 base and J by 7 bases, with 13 bases left in between. The CDR3 extends over 14 amino acids. CDR3 sequence reads: CASSLVAGDGGYTF. As DNA, the CDR3 is TGTGCCAGCAGCTTAGTGGCCGGGGACGGTGGCTACACCTTC. The full variable domain, in which reference TRBV7-2 and TRBJ1-2 provide the parts outside the CDR3, is GAGVSQSPSNKVTEKGKDVELRCDPISGHTALYWYRQSLGQGLEFLIYFQGNSAPDKSGLPSDRFSAERTGGSVSTLTIQRTQQEDSAVYLCASSLVAGDGGYTFGSGTRLTVV.

The table lists this clone with a few counts. The rearrangement links TRBV27 to TRBJ1-2; the D gene is possibly TRBD1 (6 bases). V was shortened by 0 bases and J by 7 bases, with 18 bases between the two germline ends. This CDR3 has 16 residues. Germline CDR1 reads MNHEY; CDR2 reads SMNVEV (reference sequence). The CDR3 DNA sequence: TGTGCCAGCAGTTTATCTGGAGTCGTCAGGGGTGGTGGCTACACCTTC. Encoded protein: CASSLSGVVRGGGYTF.

This clone has a handful of counts. The same CDR3 arises from other DNA sequences in this sample as well. This chain uses TRBV6-5 with TRBJ2-7; tentative D call: TRBD2 (6 bases). Germline V gene data show CDR1 as MNHEY and CDR2 as SVGAGI. Trimming left V 6 bases short and J 3 bases short, with 15 bases between. The CDR3 consists of 14 residues. The CDR3 protein is CASRTGTGSYEQYF. In DNA, the CDR3 is TGTGCCAGCAGGACCGGGACCGGGAGCTACGAGCAGTACTTC.

This clone was found a few times. The chain employs TRBV5-4 and TRBJ2-7; 10 bases are a match to TRBD2. The junction had 7 bases not matched to a gene; V was cut back by 0 bases and J by 4 bases. The CDR3 totals 16 residues. Germline CDR1 SGHNT, CDR2 YYREEE (reference sequence). CDR3 sequence reads: CASSLAATSGKYEQYF. The CDR3 DNA is TGTGCCAGCAGCTTGGCGGCAACTAGCGGGAAATACGAGCAGTACTTC.

The chain joins TRBV4-2 to TRBJ2-6; TRBD1 is a possible D gene (6 bases). Germline V gene data show CDR1 as LGHNA and CDR2 as YNFKEQ. Trimming left V 1 base short and J 0 bases short, with 22 bases between. The CDR3 sequence is 21 residues long. The CDR3 protein is CASSQGFGPGTLSSGANVLTF. DNA for the CDR3: TGTGCCAGCAGCCAAGGGTTTGGCCCCGGGACACTTAGCTCTGGGGCCAACGTCCTGACTTTC.

This clone came up a few times. The genes are TRBV19 and TRBJ2-5; D may correspond to TRBD1 or TRBD2 (5 bases each). Trimming took off 4 bases at V and 4 bases at J, with 13 bases between the two ends. The CDR3 is 14 amino acids. Per germline, CDR1 LNHDA and CDR2 SQIVND (reference sequence). For the CDR3, the DNA is TGTGCCAGTAGTACGGGACCATCCTCAGAGACCCAGTACTTC. As protein: CASSTGPSSETQYF.

The chain recombines TRBV29-1 with TRBJ2-1; TRBD2 matches at 9 bases. The CDR3 is 17 residues long. V shed 0 bases and J 0 bases; nucleotides not matched to a gene: 6. Germline-derived CDR1 and CDR2 are SQVTM and ANQGSEA. The CDR3 region is CSVEDVAGVSSYNEQFF. The CDR3 nucleotides are TGCAGCGTTGAAGATGTAGCGGGAGTTAGCTCCTACAATGAGCAGTTCTTC.

The J gene is TRBJ2-7, the V gene TRBV19, with TRBD2 as a possible D gene (6 bases). This CDR3 comprises 15 residues. Germline V lookup: CDR1 LNHDA, CDR2 SQIVND (reference sequence). V lost 5 bases and J lost 5, with 19 bases in between. The CDR3 region has the DNA TGTGCCAGTAGTCCTCTCTACCGGGAGCGGCACGAGCAGTACTTC. It specifies CASSPLYRERHEQYF.

This chain uses TRBV7-6 with TRBJ2-1; 12 bases fit TRBD2. The CDR3 contains 18 residues. V was clipped by 1 base and J by 3 bases; unmatched bases: 7. Per germline, CDR1 SGHVS and CDR2 FNYEAQ. The CDR3 region has the DNA TGTGCCAGCAGCTTAGTTCCTAGCGGGAGGGAACTCTACAATGAGCAGTTCTTC. Translating it yields CASSLVPSGRELYNEQFF.

The V and J genes are TRBV19 and TRBJ2-7, with 7 bases that match TRBD1. Germline CDR1 and CDR2: LNHDA and SQIVND (reference sequence). The trim removed 7 bases at V and 7 bases at J, leaving 13 bases unmatched. This CDR3 spans 14 amino acids. CDR3 nucleotides: TGTGCCAGTACCAGACAATGGGACAGCCTGGAGCAGTACTTC. It translates to CASTRQWDSLEQYF.

This clone occurred a few times. In DNA form, the CDR3 reads TGCGCCAGCAGCAAAGGGACAGGGGGAAGCAATCAGCCCCAGCATTTT. Translating gives CASSKGTGGSNQPQHF. This rearrangement joins TRBV5-1 to TRBJ1-5; 11 nucleotides match TRBD1. The V segment lost 4 bases and the J segment 1 base; nucleotides outside the gene matches: 4. The CDR3 runs 16 residues. Germline lookup yields CDR1 SGHRS and CDR2 YFSETQ. The full variable domain, in which reference TRBV5-1 and TRBJ1-5 provide the parts outside the CDR3, is KAGVTQTPRYLIKTRGQQVTLSCSPISGHRSVSWYQQTPGQGLQFLFEYFSETQRNKGNFPGRFSGRQFSNSRSEMNVSTLELGDSALYLCASSKGTGGSNQPQHFGDGTRLSIL.

The genes are TRBV27 and TRBJ2-1; 7 positions agree with TRBD1. V was pared by 8 bases and J by 6 bases, with 4 bases of the junction left unmatched. This CDR3 has 12 amino acids. Germline V gene data show CDR1 as MNHEY and CDR2 as SMNVEV (reference sequence). CDR3 in amino acids: CASRDRVNEQFF. The CDR3, as DNA: TGTGCCAGCCGTGACAGGGTCAATGAGCAGTTCTTC.

The chain joins TRBV4-3 to TRBJ1-5; D gene ambiguous. The V and J ends lost 0 bases and 7 bases respectively, with 10 bases between them. Looked up from germline, CDR1 is LGHNA and CDR2 is YSLEER. This CDR3 spans 14 amino acids. CDR3 region: CASSQDRRNQPQHF. In DNA, the CDR3 is TGCGCCAGCAGCCAAGATAGGAGGAACCAGCCCCAGCATTTT.

The gene calls are TRBV6-1 and TRBJ2-2; weak D call: TRBD2 (5 bases). There are 19 residues in the CDR3. Germline V CDR1 and CDR2: MNHNS, SASEGT. Trimming removed 4 bases from V and 4 bases from J, with 25 bases in between. The CDR3 sequence is CASSVLAGKSTVITGELFF. CDR3 in DNA: TGTGCCAGCAGTGTGCTAGCCGGGAAATCTACCGTGATCACCGGGGAGCTGTTTTTT.

The J gene is TRBJ2-4, the V gene TRBV4-2; 7 positions agree with TRBD1. Germline V gives CDR1 LGHNA, CDR2 YNFKEQ. The CDR3 spans 17 residues. The V segment lost 1 base and the J segment 2 bases; nucleotides outside the gene matches: 8. The CDR3 nucleotides are TGTGCCAGCAGCCAAGGAAATCAGGGGGAAACCAAAAACATTCAGTACTTC. Translating it yields CASSQGNQGETKNIQYF.

The V call is TRBV11-2, the J call TRBJ2-7, with D possibly being TRBD1 or TRBD2 (5 bases each). Between the trimmed V and J ends, which lost 5 bases and 9 bases, there was a span of 20 bases. The CDR3 is 14 residues long. Germline V CDR1 and CDR2: SGHAT, FQNNGV. The CDR3 DNA follows: TGTGCCAGCAGCCCCAGTCCGGGGCAGTTTGTGCAGTACTTC. Residues: CASSPSPGQFVQYF. Drawing the rest from reference TRBV11-2 and TRBJ2-7, the complete variable domain is EAGVAQSPRYKIIEKRQSVAFWCNPISGHATLYWYQQILGQGPKLLIQFQNNGVVDDSQLPKDRFSAERLKGVDSTLKIQPAKLEDSAVYLCASSPSPGQFVQYFGPGTRLTVT.

This clone was seen only a few times. The gene calls are TRBV29-1 and TRBJ2-7, with TRBD2 identical over 11 bases. V gave up 4 bases and J gave up 6 bases; unmatched junction bases: 5. CDR3 length equals 13 residues. Germline V CDR1 and CDR2: SQVTM, ANQGSEA. The CDR3, as DNA: TGCAGCGTTGTAGCGGGAGGGCCTCGCGAGCAGTACTTC. It yields the protein CSVVAGGPREQYF.

The chain uses TRBV7-2 and TRBJ1-1, with D tentatively TRBD1 (5 bases). The CDR3 loop spans 12 amino acids. From germline, CDR1 is SGHTA and CDR2 FQGNSA. Trimming removed 6 bases from V and 11 bases from J, with 16 bases in between. The DNA of the CDR3 is TGTGCCAGCAGTAGGGACCCGATCACGGCTTTCTTT. Amino acid sequence: CASSRDPITAFF.

Worth noting for this clone: Other DNA variants within this sample encode the same CDR3. The V gene is TRBV5-4, the J gene TRBJ2-6; 8 bases agree with TRBD1. This CDR3 is 15 amino acids long. Germline lookup yields CDR1 SGHNT and CDR2 YYREEE (reference sequence). Trimming removed 4 bases from V and 1 base from J; junction bases left unmatched: 1. CDR3 sequence: CASSTGGSGANVLTF. CDR3 in DNA: TGTGCCAGCAGCACAGGGGGTTCTGGGGCCAACGTCCTGACTTTC.

This rearrangement joins TRBV27 to TRBJ2-1, with no clear D. Between the trimmed V and J ends, which lost 3 bases and 15 bases, there was a span of 12 bases. Germline CDR1 and CDR2: MNHEY and SMNVEV (reference sequence). This CDR3 spans 11 amino acids. The CDR3 coding sequence is TGTGCCAGCAGTTTCCGTTACAGAATGTTCTTC. Translated, it gives CASSFRYRMFF.

The gene calls are TRBV6-5 and TRBJ1-5, with a tentative D call TRBD1 (5 bases). Trimming took 5 bases from V and 3 from J, leaving 11 bases between them. CDR3 length equals 14 residues. The germline V gene encodes CDR1 MNHEY and CDR2 SVGAGI. For the CDR3, the DNA is TGTGCCAGCAGTCCGTCCGGGGCCAATCAGCCCCAGCATTTT. Translated: CASSPSGANQPQHF.

This clone has just a few counts. CDR3 region: CASRPTGTANTGELFF. The CDR3 region has the DNA TGTGCCAGCAGGCCAACCGGGACAGCTAACACCGGGGAGCTGTTTTTT. The chain joins TRBV6-6 to TRBJ2-2; 7 bases line up with TRBD1. Germline values: CDR1 MNHNY, CDR2 SVGAGI (reference sequence). V was pared by 6 bases and J by 2 bases, with 9 bases of the junction left unmatched. The CDR3 extends over 16 amino acids.

This clone has a handful of counts. This chain links TRBV29-1 with TRBJ2-5, with a possible D match to TRBD2 (5 bases). The CDR3 spans 13 residues. V gave up 6 bases and J gave up 5 bases, with 16 bases separating them. Germline values: CDR1 SQVTM, CDR2 ANQGSEA. In DNA form, the CDR3 reads TGCAGCGTGGTACCAGACGGCGGGGAGACCCAGTACTTC. It is translated as CSVVPDGGETQYF.

V and J are TRBV15 and TRBJ2-3, with no clear D. The germline V gene has CDR1 LNHNV and CDR2 YYDKDF (reference sequence). This CDR3 has 15 amino acids. V was pared by 3 bases and J by 0 bases, with 10 bases between. This CDR3 reads CATSSQQTSTDTQYF. The CDR3 nucleotides are TGTGCCACCAGCAGCCAGCAGACTAGCACAGATACGCAGTATTTT. Full variable domain (remainder filled in from reference TRBV15 and TRBJ2-3): DAMVIQNPRYQVTQFGKPVTLSCSQTLNHNVMYWYQQKSSQAPKLLFHYYDKDFNNEADTPDNFQSRRPNTSFCFLDIRSPGLGDTAMYLCATSSQQTSTDTQYFGPGTRLTVL.

V gene TRBV29-1 combines with J gene TRBJ2-3, with D possibly being TRBD1 (5 bases). The ends were cut back, 5 bases at V and 2 bases at J, with 14 bases in the middle. The CDR3 contains 14 residues. Germline V gene sequence: CDR1 SQVTM, CDR2 ANQGSEA. This CDR3 is CSVSWGRHTDTQYF. Here the CDR3 DNA reads TGCAGCGTTTCCTGGGGCAGACACACAGATACGCAGTATTTT.

This clone was seen only a few times. The chain recombines TRBV2 with TRBJ1-2, with D unclear. The CDR3 covers 11 residues. From germline, CDR1 is SNHLY and CDR2 FYNNEI. Trimming cost V 2 bases and J 10 bases, with 8 bases left between them. The CDR3: CASSEISDYTF. The CDR3 DNA sequence: TGTGCCAGCAGTGAAATCTCCGACTACACCTTC.

This clone was picked up a small number of times. This chain links TRBV15 with TRBJ2-1; no reliable D call. Trimming pared 3 bases from V and 8 bases from J, leaving 26 bases between. The CDR3 has 18 amino acids. Germline-derived CDR1 and CDR2 are LNHNV and YYDKDF (reference sequence). CDR3 in amino acids: CATSSAALGSPFGDEQFF. The CDR3 nucleotides read TGTGCCACCAGCAGCGCTGCGTTGGGGTCCCCTTTTGGCGATGAGCAGTTCTTC.

The chain links TRBV18 to TRBJ2-7, with 8 bases lining up with TRBD2. Per germline, CDR1 KGHSH and CDR2 LQKENI. V was pared by 5 bases and J by 0 bases, with 12 bases of the junction left unmatched. The CDR3 is 17 residues long. The CDR3 DNA follows: TGTGCCAGCTCATCATACAGCTCTCTAGCGGGCTCCTACGAGCAGTACTTC. Translation gives CASSSYSSLAGSYEQYF.

The CDR3 DNA sequence: TGTGCCTGGAGTTCATCGGAGGGGCTTTCCCCTACTAACTATGGCTACACCTTC. This gives the protein CAWSSSEGLSPTNYGYTF. The chain employs TRBV30 and TRBJ1-2, with D perhaps matching TRBD1 (5 bases). Germline CDR1 GTSNPN, CDR2 SVGIG (reference sequence). The CDR3 has 18 residues. V was cut by 2 bases and J by 0 bases, with 22 bases left in between.

V gene TRBV18 combines with J gene TRBJ2-5; D gene uncertain. CDR1 and CDR2 from the germline V gene are KGHSH and LQKENI. Trimming shortened V by 5 bases and J by 1 base, and 14 bases separated the two germline ends. This CDR3 region has 15 residues. Here the CDR3 DNA reads TGTGCCAGCTCAATGGGGTCGAACGTCCAAGAGACCCAGTACTTC. It specifies CASSMGSNVQETQYF. The full variable domain, in which reference TRBV18 and TRBJ2-5 provide the parts outside the CDR3, is NAGVMQNPRHLVRRRGQEARLRCSPMKGHSHVYWYRQLPEEGLKFMVYLQKENIIDESGMPKERFSAEFPKEGPSILRIQQVVRGDSAAYFCASSMGSNVQETQYFGPGTRLLVL.